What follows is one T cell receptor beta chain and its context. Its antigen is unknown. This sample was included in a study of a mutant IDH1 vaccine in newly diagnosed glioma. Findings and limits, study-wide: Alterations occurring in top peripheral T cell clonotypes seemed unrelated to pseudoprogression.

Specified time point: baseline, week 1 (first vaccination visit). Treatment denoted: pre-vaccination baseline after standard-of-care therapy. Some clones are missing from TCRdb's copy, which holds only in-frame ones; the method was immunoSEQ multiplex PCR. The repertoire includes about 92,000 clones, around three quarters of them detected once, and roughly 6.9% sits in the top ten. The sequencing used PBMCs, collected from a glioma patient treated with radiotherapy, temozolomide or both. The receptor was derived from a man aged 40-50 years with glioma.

The CDR3: CASSLTGGGETQYF. In DNA form, the CDR3 reads TGTGCCAGCAGCCTGACAGGGGGCGGAGAGACCCAGTACTTC. V usage is TRBV5-8 and J usage is TRBJ2-5; 10 nucleotides align to TRBD1. The J segment lost 4 bases and the V segment lost 4 bases, leaving 4 bases of the junction unmatched. The CDR3 is made up of 14 amino acids. CDR1 and CDR2 (germline): SGHTS, YDEGEE.